This entry describes one TCR beta chain. This CDR3 is 13 amino acids long. Germline lookup yields CDR1 SQVTM and CDR2 ANQGSEA. Trimming took off 2 bases at V and 4 bases at J, with 11 bases between the two ends. Sequencing used immunoSEQ multiplex PCR; TCRdb keeps in-frame clones, though not all of them. The sample comprises 60,000 to 65,000 clones, approximately 80% of which are singletons, and about 18% rests with the top ten. The entry originates in a study of identifying expanded T cells in peripheral blood. Specimen: blood. The V and J genes are TRBV29-1 and TRBJ1-2; perhaps TRBD1 as D (5 bases). This clonotype was sampled from a person aged 18 to 75 in good health. Here the CDR3 DNA reads TGCAGCGTTGAAACGGGGCTCTCCTATGGCTACACCTTC. Translation gives CSVETGLSYGYTF.